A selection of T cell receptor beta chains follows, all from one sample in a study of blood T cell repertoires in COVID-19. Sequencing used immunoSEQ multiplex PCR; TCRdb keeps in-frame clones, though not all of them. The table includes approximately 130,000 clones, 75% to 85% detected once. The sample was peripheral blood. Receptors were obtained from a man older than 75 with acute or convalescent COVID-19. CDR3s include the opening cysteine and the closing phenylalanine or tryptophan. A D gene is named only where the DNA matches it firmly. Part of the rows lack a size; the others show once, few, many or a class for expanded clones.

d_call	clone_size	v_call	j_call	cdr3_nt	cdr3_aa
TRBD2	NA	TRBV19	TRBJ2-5	TGTGCCAGTAGTATCCGCGGGGGGATCCAAGAGACCCAGTACTTC	CASSIRGGIQETQYF
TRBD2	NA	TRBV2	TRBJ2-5	TGTGCCAGCAGTGAATTACGGGGGGAAGAGACCCAGTACTTC	CASSELRGEETQYF
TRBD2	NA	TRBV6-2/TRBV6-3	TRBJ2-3	TGTGCCAGCAGTTACTCGTTAGCGGGGGTCCTCACAGATACGCAGTATTTT	CASSYSLAGVLTDTQYF
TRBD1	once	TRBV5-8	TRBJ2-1	TGTGCCAGCAGCCTCCCGAGGAGGGACAGGAGGAATGAGCAGTTCTTC	CASSLPRRDRRNEQFF
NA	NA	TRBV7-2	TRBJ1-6	TGTGCCAGCAGCTGGAATCAGGGTATCATGTCACCCCTCCACTTT	CASSWNQGIMSPLHF
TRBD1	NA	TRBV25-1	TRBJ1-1	TGTGCCAGCAGTGAATACGGGACAGAACACACTGAAGCTTTCTTT	CASSEYGTEHTEAFF
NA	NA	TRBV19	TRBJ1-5	TGTGCCAGTAGTTGGGCGGGAATTAGCAATCAGCCCCAGCATTTT	CASSWAGISNQPQHF
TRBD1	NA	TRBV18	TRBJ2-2	TGTGCCAGCTCACCGACAGGGGTCGGGGAGCTGTTTTTT	CASSPTGVGELFF
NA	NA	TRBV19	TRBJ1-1	TGTGCCAGTAGTATGCAGATGAACACTGAAGCTTTCTTT	CASSMQMNTEAFF
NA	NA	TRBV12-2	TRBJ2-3	TGTGCAAGTCGCGTTCGGAGAACTAGCACAGATACGCAGTATTTT	CASRVRRTSTDTQYF
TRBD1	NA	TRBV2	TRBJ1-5	TGTGCCAGCAAAGGGGACAGAGGGAATCAGCCCCAGCATTTT	CASKGDRGNQPQHF
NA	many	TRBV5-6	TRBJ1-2	TGTGCCAGCAGCTTGGGTCCAGAAAACTATGGCTACACCTTC	CASSLGPENYGYTF
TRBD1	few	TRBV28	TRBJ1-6	TGTGCCAGCAGTTTCTGGCGGGACAGGGGAAATTCACCCCTCCACTTT	CASSFWRDRGNSPLHF
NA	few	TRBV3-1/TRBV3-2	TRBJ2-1	TGTGCCAGCAGCCAAGATTTAGGGGACAATGAGCAGTTCTTC	CASSQDLGDNEQFF
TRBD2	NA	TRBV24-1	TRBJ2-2	TGTGCCAACCGGGAGGGGAACACCGGGGAGCTGTTTTTT	CANREGNTGELFF
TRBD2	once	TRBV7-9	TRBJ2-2	TGTGCCAGCAGCCTCACGGGGGGGGCGACCGGGGAGCTGTTTTTT	CASSLTGGATGELFF
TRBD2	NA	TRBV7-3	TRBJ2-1	TGTGCCAGCAGCTCTGGGACTAGCGGGGGCTCCTACAATGAGCAGTTCTTC	CASSSGTSGGSYNEQFF
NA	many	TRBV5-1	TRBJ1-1	TGCGCCAGCAGCTTGAATCAGGGGCGGAACACTGAAGCTTTCTTT	CASSLNQGRNTEAFF
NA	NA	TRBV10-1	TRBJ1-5	TGCGCCAGCAGTGAAGGAGTTTATAGCAATCAGCCCCAGCATTTT	CASSEGVYSNQPQHF
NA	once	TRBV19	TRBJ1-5	TGTGCCAGTAGTATGGCAGGAGGCAGCAATCAGCCCCAGCATTTT	CASSMAGGSNQPQHF
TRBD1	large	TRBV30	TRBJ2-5	TGTGCCTGGAGTGTACACAGGGGGCCATGGGAGACCCAGTACTTC	CAWSVHRGPWETQYF
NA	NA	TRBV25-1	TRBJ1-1	TGTGCCAGCAGTTTCTCCTCGGGCACTGAAGCTTTCTTT	CASSFSSGTEAFF
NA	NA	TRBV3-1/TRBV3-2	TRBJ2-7	TGTGCCAGCAGTCCCAGATTGCAGGGCTACGAGCAGTACTTC	CASSPRLQGYEQYF
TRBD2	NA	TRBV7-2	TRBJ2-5	TGTGCCAGCAGCTTAGTGGTTAGCGGGGGCCGACGGGAGACCCAGTACTTC	CASSLVVSGGRRETQYF
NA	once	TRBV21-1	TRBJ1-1	TGTGCCAGCAGCAAAGAGTCACGTCAACAGCCGCCTGAAGCTTTCTTT	CASSKESRQQPPEAFF
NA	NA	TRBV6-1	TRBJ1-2	TGTGCCAGCAGTGAAGAGGGAGGCAATGGCTACACCTTC	CASSEEGGNGYTF
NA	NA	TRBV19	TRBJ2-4	TGTGCCGTTCCGGACCAGGGAAACATTCAGTACTTC	CAVPDQGNIQYF
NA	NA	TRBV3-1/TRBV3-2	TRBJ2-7	TGTGCCAGCAGCCAACTTAATACCCCTACCTACGAGCAGTACTTC	CASSQLNTPTYEQYF
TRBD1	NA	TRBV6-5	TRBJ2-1	TGTGCCAGCAACCCGACAGGGAATGAGCAGTTCTTC	CASNPTGNEQFF
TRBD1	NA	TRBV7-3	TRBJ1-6	TGTGCCAGCAGCCCTACAGGGGCGTATTCACCCCTCCACTTT	CASSPTGAYSPLHF
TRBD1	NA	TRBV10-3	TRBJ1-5	TGTGCCACTTCGGACAGGGGGCTTCAGCCCCAGCATTTT	CATSDRGLQPQHF
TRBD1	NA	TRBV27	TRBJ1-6	TGTGCCAGCAAACTGGGACAGGGCTATAATTCACCCCTCCACTTT	CASKLGQGYNSPLHF